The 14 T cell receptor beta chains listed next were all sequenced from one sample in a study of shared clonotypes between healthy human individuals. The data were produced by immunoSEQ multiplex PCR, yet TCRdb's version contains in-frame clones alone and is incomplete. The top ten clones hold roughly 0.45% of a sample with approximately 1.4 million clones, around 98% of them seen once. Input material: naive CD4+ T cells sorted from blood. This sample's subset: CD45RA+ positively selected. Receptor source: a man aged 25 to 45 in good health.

The CDR3 sequence is CASSSHSRDRGNEQYF. Here the CDR3 DNA reads TGTGCCAGCAGTTCCCACAGCCGGGACAGGGGTAACGAGCAGTACTTC. This rearrangement joins TRBV27 to TRBJ2-7; 10 bases agree with TRBD1. Per the germline V gene, CDR1 is MNHEY and CDR2 is SMNVEV (reference sequence). This CDR3 is built from 16 residues. The J segment lost 5 bases and the V segment lost 4 bases, leaving 11 bases of the junction unmatched.

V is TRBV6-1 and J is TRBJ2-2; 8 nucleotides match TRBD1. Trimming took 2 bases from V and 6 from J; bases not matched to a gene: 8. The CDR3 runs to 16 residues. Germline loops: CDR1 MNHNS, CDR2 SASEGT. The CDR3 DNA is TGTGCCAGCAGTGAAATGGCAGGCAGGGGGCCCGGGGAGCTGTTTTTT. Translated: CASSEMAGRGPGELFF.

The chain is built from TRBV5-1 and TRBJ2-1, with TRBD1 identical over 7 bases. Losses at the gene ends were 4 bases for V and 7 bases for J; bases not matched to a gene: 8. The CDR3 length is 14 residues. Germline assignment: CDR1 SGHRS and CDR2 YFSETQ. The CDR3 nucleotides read TGCGCCAGCAGCCCCCAGACAGGGCGGAATGAGCAGTTCTTC. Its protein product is CASSPQTGRNEQFF.

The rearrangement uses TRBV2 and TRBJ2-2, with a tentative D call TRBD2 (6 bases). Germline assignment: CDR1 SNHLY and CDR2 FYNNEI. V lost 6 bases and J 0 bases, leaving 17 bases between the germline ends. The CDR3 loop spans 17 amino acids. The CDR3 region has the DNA TGTGCCAGCAGACCCCTAGGGGAGGCCACGAACACCGGGGAGCTGTTTTTT. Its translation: CASRPLGEATNTGELFF. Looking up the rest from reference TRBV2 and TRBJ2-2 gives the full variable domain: EPEVTQTPSHQVTQMGQEVILRCVPISNHLYFYWYRQILGQKVEFLVSFYNNEISEKSEIFDDQFSVERPDGSNFTLKIRSTKLEDSAMYFCASRPLGEATNTGELFFGEGSRLTVL.

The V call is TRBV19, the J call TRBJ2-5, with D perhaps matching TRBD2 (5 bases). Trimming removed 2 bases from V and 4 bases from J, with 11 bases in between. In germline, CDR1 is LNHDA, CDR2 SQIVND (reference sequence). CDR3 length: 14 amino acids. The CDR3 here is CASSIIGEGETQYF. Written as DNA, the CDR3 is TGTGCCAGTAGTATAATCGGGGAAGGAGAGACCCAGTACTTC.

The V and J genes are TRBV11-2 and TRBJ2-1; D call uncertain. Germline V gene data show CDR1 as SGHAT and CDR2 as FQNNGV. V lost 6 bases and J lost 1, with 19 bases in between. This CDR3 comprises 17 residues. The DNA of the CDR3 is TGTGCCAGCAGAACCTCCCACGGTTTGGGATCCTACAATGAGCAGTTCTTC. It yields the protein CASRTSHGLGSYNEQFF. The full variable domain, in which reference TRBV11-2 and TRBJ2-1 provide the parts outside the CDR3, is EAGVAQSPRYKIIEKRQSVAFWCNPISGHATLYWYQQILGQGPKLLIQFQNNGVVDDSQLPKDRFSAERLKGVDSTLKIQPAKLEDSAVYLCASRTSHGLGSYNEQFFGPGTRLTVL.

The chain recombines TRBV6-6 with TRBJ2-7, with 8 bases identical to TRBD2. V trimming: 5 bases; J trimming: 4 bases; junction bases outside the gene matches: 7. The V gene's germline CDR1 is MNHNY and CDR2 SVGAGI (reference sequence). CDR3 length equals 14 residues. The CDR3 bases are TGTGCCAGCAGTCAACCGGGACTAGTATACGAGCAGTACTTC. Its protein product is CASSQPGLVYEQYF.

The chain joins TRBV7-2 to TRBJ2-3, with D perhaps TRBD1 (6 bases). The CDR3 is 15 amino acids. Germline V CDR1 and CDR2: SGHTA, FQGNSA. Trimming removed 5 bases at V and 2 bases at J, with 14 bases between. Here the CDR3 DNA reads TGTGCCAGCAGCCGTCGACAGGCGATCACAGATACGCAGTATTTT. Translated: CASSRRQAITDTQYF.

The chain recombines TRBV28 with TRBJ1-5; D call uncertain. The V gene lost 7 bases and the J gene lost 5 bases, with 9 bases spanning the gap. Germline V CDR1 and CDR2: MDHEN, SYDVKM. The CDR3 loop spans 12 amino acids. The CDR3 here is CASTLLHQPQHF. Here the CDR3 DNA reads TGTGCCAGCACTCTCCTGCATCAGCCCCAGCATTTT.

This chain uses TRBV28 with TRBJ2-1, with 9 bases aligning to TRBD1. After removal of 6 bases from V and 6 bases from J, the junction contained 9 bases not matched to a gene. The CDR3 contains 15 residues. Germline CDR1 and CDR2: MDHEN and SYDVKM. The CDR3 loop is CASRWDRVGSNEQFF. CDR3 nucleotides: TGTGCCAGCAGATGGGACAGGGTGGGCTCCAATGAGCAGTTCTTC.

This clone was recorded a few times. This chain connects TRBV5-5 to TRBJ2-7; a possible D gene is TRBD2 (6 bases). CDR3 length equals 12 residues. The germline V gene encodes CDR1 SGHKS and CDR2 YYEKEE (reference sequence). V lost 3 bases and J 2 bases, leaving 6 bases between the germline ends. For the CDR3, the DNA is TGTGCCAGCAGCTGGGGGGCCTACGAGCAGTACTTC. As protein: CASSWGAYEQYF.

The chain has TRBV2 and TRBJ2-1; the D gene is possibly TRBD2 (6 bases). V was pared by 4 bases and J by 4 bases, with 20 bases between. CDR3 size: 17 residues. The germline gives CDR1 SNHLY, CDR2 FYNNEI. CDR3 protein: CASSGRGLGKAYNEQFF. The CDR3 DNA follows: TGTGCCAGCAGTGGAAGGGGACTCGGGAAAGCGTACAATGAGCAGTTCTTC.

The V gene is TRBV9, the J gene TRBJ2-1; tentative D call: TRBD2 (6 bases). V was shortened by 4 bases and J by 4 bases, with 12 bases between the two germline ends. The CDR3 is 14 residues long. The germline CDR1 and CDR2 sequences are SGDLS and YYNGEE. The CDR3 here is CASSLGSRYNEQFF. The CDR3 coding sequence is TGTGCCAGCAGCCTCGGGAGCAGGTACAATGAGCAGTTCTTC.

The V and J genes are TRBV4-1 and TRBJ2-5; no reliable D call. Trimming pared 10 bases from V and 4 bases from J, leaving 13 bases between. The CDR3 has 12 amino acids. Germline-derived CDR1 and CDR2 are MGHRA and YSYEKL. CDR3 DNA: TGCGCCACCTCGCAAGATAGAGAGACCCAGTACTTC. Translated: CATSQDRETQYF.